Below, one TCR beta chain is given with its context. In the source study's methods: Amplified reference gene primers provided the basis for estimating nucleated cell counts. Assay: immunoSEQ multiplex PCR; the TCRdb copy retains only in-frame clones and omits some. The V and J calls and the clone size are those of that table, but D and trimming were determined from the DNA. The sample contains roughly 100,000 clones, roughly 80% of which appear only once. The record originates from a study of blood T cell repertoires in COVID-19. Study-level background: T cells, B-cell-depleted T cells, or PBMCs supplied cDNA or gDNA.

The length of the CDR3 is 13 residues. Trimming removed 3 bases from V and 4 bases from J, with 7 bases in between. Germline CDR1 reads SGHNT; CDR2 reads YENEEA. This TCR derives from a woman in her seventies with acute or convalescent COVID-19. Material: peripheral blood. The genes are TRBV11-3 and TRBJ2-1, with D unclear. The CDR3: CASSLNLYNEQFF. The CDR3 coding sequence is TGTGCCAGCAGCTTGAACCTATACAATGAGCAGTTCTTC. Drawing the rest from reference TRBV11-3 and TRBJ2-1, the complete variable domain is EAGVVQSPRYKIIEKKQPVAFWCNPISGHNTLYWYLQNLGQGPELLIRYENEEAVDDSQLPKDRFSAERLKGVDSTLKIQPAELGDSAVYLCASSLNLYNEQFFGPGTRLTVL.